One sample yielded the 29 T cell receptor beta chains listed below, sequenced in a study of blood T cells in healthy people across ages. Primed by a sample-barcoded 5' primer and a J-beta primer mix, a second PCR proceeded for about 6 to 12 cycles. MiXCR, run by TCRdb on the 5' RACE reads, gives a single entry per CDR3 protein. The sample consists of about 1.4 million distinct CDR3 sequences, 59% of them appearing once. Sequences were obtained from blood. Receptor source: a man aged 18 to 29 in good health.

This clonotype was seen a few times. The rearrangement links TRBV5-1 to TRBJ1-2; D perhaps matches TRBD1 (6 bases). V shed 0 bases and J shed 2 bases, with 17 bases lying between them. The CDR3 has 17 amino acids. Looked up from germline, CDR1 is SGHRS and CDR2 is YFSETQ. The CDR3 bases are TGCGCCAGCAGCTTGGAACCGGGACAAGGGCCGAACTATGGCTACACCTTC. Translated, it gives CASSLEPGQGPNYGYTF.

The chain employs TRBV18 and TRBJ1-2; 7 nucleotides line up with TRBD1. Germline assignment: CDR1 KGHSH and CDR2 LQKENI. After removal of 4 bases from V and 6 bases from J, the junction contained 11 bases not matched to a gene. The CDR3 totals 15 residues. As DNA, the CDR3 is TGTGCCAGCTCACAAGAGGGGGGACAGCCGAATGGCTACACCTTC. As protein: CASSQEGGQPNGYTF.

The chain recombines TRBV9 with TRBJ1-1; the D gene is possibly TRBD1 (6 bases). CDR1 and CDR2 from the germline V gene are SGDLS and YYNGEE. V was pared by 2 bases and J by 2 bases, with 16 bases between. This CDR3 has 16 amino acids. The CDR3 DNA is TGTGCCAGCAGCGTGAGGGGGGACCGCAGAAACACTGAAGCTTTCTTT. Translating gives CASSVRGDRRNTEAFF.

This clonotype was counted only a few times. The chain carries TRBV11-1 and TRBJ2-7, with D possibly being TRBD1 or TRBD2 (5 bases each). Trimming pared 5 bases from V and 4 bases from J, leaving 18 bases between. Germline assignment: CDR1 SGHAT and CDR2 FQDESV (reference sequence). This CDR3 is 15 amino acids long. CDR3 sequence reads: CASSGWDGKGYEQYF. CDR3 in DNA: TGTGCCAGCAGCGGTTGGGACGGAAAAGGGTACGAGCAGTACTTC.

This chain joins TRBV7-2 and TRBJ2-1; D unclear. The CDR3 extends over 13 amino acids. Trimming stripped 1 base from V and 7 bases from J, with 8 bases between. The germline CDR1 and CDR2 sequences are SGHTA and FQGNSA. The CDR3: CASSLDNGNEQFF. In DNA, the CDR3 is TGTGCCAGCAGCTTAGATAATGGGAATGAGCAGTTCTTC.

V usage is TRBV25-1 and J usage is TRBJ1-2, with TRBD1 matching 10 bases. CDR1 and CDR2 from the germline V gene are MGHDK and SYGVNS. The length of the CDR3 is 14 residues. J lost 6 bases, V lost 4 bases, and 5 bases had no gene match. CDR3: CASSGDRGNHGYTF. For the CDR3, the DNA is TGTGCCAGCAGTGGGGACAGGGGAAACCATGGCTACACCTTC.

The chain carries TRBV11-2 and TRBJ2-7; D is perhaps TRBD1 (5 bases). Germline loops: CDR1 SGHAT, CDR2 FQNNGV. The CDR3 spans 16 residues. V was pared by 5 bases and J by 2 bases, with 19 bases between. The CDR3 nucleotides are TGTGCCAGCAGCCCCCTCCAGAGGCAGGGAACCTACGAGCAGTACTTC. Its protein is CASSPLQRQGTYEQYF.

The rearrangement joins TRBV3-1 to TRBJ1-2; no definite D call. Germline CDR1 is LGHDT and CDR2 is YNNKEL (reference sequence). Trimming pared 3 bases from V and 2 bases from J, leaving 10 bases between. This CDR3 is built from 14 residues. This CDR3 reads CASSHNDLNYGYTF. The CDR3 nucleotides read TGTGCCAGCAGCCATAACGACCTGAACTATGGCTACACCTTC.

A remark on this clonotype: The CDR3 does not end in the conserved phenylalanine or tryptophan, so this is likely a read error. The chain links TRBV12-5 to TRBJ2-1, with no clear D. V gave up 1 base and J gave up 6 bases, with 1 base separating them. The CDR3 contains 11 residues. Germline V lookup: CDR1 LGHNT, CDR2 FRNRAP. The CDR3: CASGLANEQFS. As DNA, the CDR3 is TGTGCTAGTGGTTTGGCCAATGAGCAGTTCTCC.

V is TRBV7-6 and J is TRBJ2-1, with a weak D call TRBD2 (5 bases). Trimming took off 0 bases at V and 9 bases at J, with 9 bases between the two ends. Germline CDR1 reads SGHVS; CDR2 reads FNYEAQ. This CDR3 spans 13 amino acids. The CDR3: CASSLAEGSEQFF. In DNA form, the CDR3 reads TGTGCCAGCAGCTTAGCTGAGGGATCTGAGCAGTTCTTC.

This chain uses TRBV6-6 with TRBJ2-2; D is possibly TRBD2 (5 bases). Germline V gene sequence: CDR1 MNHNY, CDR2 SVGAGI (reference sequence). CDR3 size: 14 residues. V dropped 7 bases and J dropped 4 bases, with 13 bases sitting between them. The CDR3 nucleotides read TGTGCCAGCAACCCTTCTAGCTTCACCGGGGAGCTGTTTTTT. Translating it yields CASNPSSFTGELFF.

This clonotype was counted only a few times. This chain links TRBV20-1 with TRBJ2-5, with 10 positions matching TRBD1. CDR3 length: 14 residues. The V segment lost 6 bases and the J segment 11 bases; nucleotides outside the gene matches: 15. Looked up from germline, CDR1 is DFQATT and CDR2 is SNEGSKA (reference sequence). Here the CDR3 DNA reads TGCAGTGCGGACTCCGGACAGGGGGTGCAGAAGCAGTACTTC. Protein sequence: CSADSGQGVQKQYF.

The V call is TRBV11-2, the J call TRBJ2-7; possibly TRBD2 for D (6 bases). This CDR3 has 15 residues. In germline, CDR1 is SGHAT, CDR2 FQNNGV. V shed 5 bases and J shed 2 bases, with 16 bases lying between them. The CDR3 is CASSVRDLPPYEQYF. CDR3 DNA sequence: TGTGCCAGCAGCGTCCGGGACTTACCCCCCTACGAGCAGTACTTC.

The V and J genes are TRBV6-2 or TRBV6-3 and TRBJ1-1; D is uncertain. CDR1 and CDR2 from the germline V gene are MNHEY and SVGEGT. Trimming removed 2 bases at V and 6 bases at J, with 4 bases between. CDR3 length: 11 residues. The CDR3 loop reads CASSYGAEAFF. The CDR3 nucleotides are TGTGCCAGCAGTTACGGGGCTGAAGCTTTCTTT.

The chain joins TRBV29-1 to TRBJ2-2; D could derive from TRBD1 or TRBD2 (6 bases each). Trimming took off 3 bases at V and 7 bases at J, with 15 bases between the two ends. The CDR3 is made up of 14 amino acids. Germline CDR1 SQVTM, CDR2 ANQGSEA. CDR3 region: CSVENRGVGGELFF. In DNA, the CDR3 is TGCAGCGTTGAGAATAGGGGGGTTGGCGGGGAGCTGTTTTTT.

This clonotype has more than one count but fewer than ten. The gene calls are TRBV20-1 and TRBJ2-5; possibly TRBD2 for D (6 bases). Germline CDR1 reads DFQATT; CDR2 reads SNEGSKA (reference sequence). This CDR3 is built from 12 residues. Trimming pared 6 bases from V and 12 bases from J, leaving 20 bases between. CDR3: CSAPGGPGGEYF. The CDR3 DNA follows: TGCAGTGCCCCCGGTGGACCCGGCGGGGAGTACTTC.

The V and J genes are TRBV5-8 and TRBJ2-5; TRBD2 matches 14 bases. The end of the DNA fits TRBJ2-7 better, so the J call may be wrong. Germline values: CDR1 SGHTS, CDR2 YDEGEE. This CDR3 is 17 amino acids long. The DNA for the CDR3 is TGTGCCAGCAGCTCCGGACTAGCGGGAGGTCGATCCTACGAGCAGTACTTC. Its translation is CASSSGLAGGRSYEQYF.

The V gene is TRBV7-8, the J gene TRBJ2-1; the match to TRBD2 covers 10 bases. This CDR3 is built from 17 residues. Germline loops: CDR1 SGHVS, CDR2 FQNEAQ. V was clipped by 0 bases and J by 2 bases; unmatched bases: 4. The CDR3 nucleotides read TGTGCCAGCAGCTTAGCCTCACTAGCGGGAACCTACAATGAGCAGTTCTTC. The encoded protein is CASSLASLAGTYNEQFF.

The table lists this clonotype with a few counts. The chain recombines TRBV20-1 with TRBJ2-7; TRBD1 might be the D (6 bases). Germline CDR1 DFQATT, CDR2 SNEGSKA (reference sequence). The CDR3 is made up of 13 amino acids. The CDR3 loop is CSARGGGPYEQYF. The DNA of the CDR3 is TGCAGCGCCCGAGGGGGTGGCCCCTACGAGCAGTACTTC.

The J gene is TRBJ1-5, the V gene TRBV12-3 or TRBV12-4, with 7 nucleotides matching TRBD1. This CDR3 contains 14 residues. The trim removed 6 bases at V and 4 bases at J, leaving 6 bases unmatched. The CDR3 sequence: CASSNTGVNQPQHF. As DNA, the CDR3 is TGTGCCAGCAGCAATACAGGGGTTAATCAGCCCCAGCATTTT.

The chain is built from TRBV30 and TRBJ2-7; no clear D gene. The J call may be incorrect, as the DNA end agrees better with TRBJ2-5. The germline gives CDR1 GTSNPN, CDR2 SVGIG (reference sequence). The CDR3 runs to 13 residues. The CDR3 here is CAWSVLSPETQYF. The CDR3 region has the DNA TGTGCCTGGAGTGTCCTCTCCCCGGAGACCCAGTACTTC.

This clonotype has just a few counts. The chain links TRBV29-1 to TRBJ2-7; D call uncertain. V lost 3 bases, J lost 4 bases, and 7 bases lay in between. CDR1 and CDR2 from the germline V gene are SQVTM and ANQGSEA. CDR3 length: 11 amino acids. The CDR3 sequence: CSVDNQYEQYF. The CDR3 DNA is TGCAGCGTTGACAACCAGTACGAGCAGTACTTC.

The rearrangement joins TRBV2 to TRBJ1-1, with D unclear. V was shortened by 7 bases and J by 3 bases, with 9 bases between the two germline ends. Germline values: CDR1 SNHLY, CDR2 FYNNEI. The CDR3 extends over 12 amino acids. CDR3 sequence reads: CASMDGYTEAFF. In nucleotides, the CDR3 is TGTGCCAGCATGGACGGTTACACTGAAGCTTTCTTT.

The J gene is TRBJ2-5, the V gene TRBV27, with D possibly matching TRBD2 (6 bases). The tail of the sequence fits TRBJ2-7 better, so the J call may be wrong. This CDR3 is built from 16 residues. Germline V gene sequence: CDR1 MNHEY, CDR2 SMNVEV (reference sequence). CDR3 bases: TGTGCCAGCAGTGCAAATCGACTAGGGGCTGAAAACGAGCAGTACTTC. As protein: CASSANRLGAENEQYF.

The chain is built from TRBV15 and TRBJ2-1, with D maybe TRBD2 (6 bases). Germline loops: CDR1 LNHNV, CDR2 YYDKDF (reference sequence). Trimming cost V 7 bases and J 7 bases, with 17 bases left between them. The CDR3 extends over 14 amino acids. The CDR3 protein is CATTRGWTSNEQFF. The CDR3 coding sequence is TGTGCCACCACCCGGGGGTGGACTTCGAATGAGCAGTTCTTC.

This chain uses TRBV7-8 with TRBJ2-5; tentatively, D is TRBD2 (5 bases). The J call may be mistaken, given a closer DNA end match to TRBJ2-7. The CDR3 is 15 residues long. CDR1 is SGHVS, CDR2 FQNEAQ, per germline. CDR3 nucleotides: TGTGCCAGCAGCTTCCGGGATCTAGAGTCCTACGAGCAGTACTTC. This encodes CASSFRDLESYEQYF.

The rearrangement uses TRBV6-6 and TRBJ2-5; 7 positions agree with TRBD1. The J call is in doubt because the DNA end fits TRBJ2-7 better. CDR3 length: 15 amino acids. Germline values: CDR1 MNHNY, CDR2 SVGAGI (reference sequence). The chain's CDR3 is CASSDTGTATYEQYF. CDR3 DNA sequence: TGTGCCAGCAGTGACACCGGGACAGCCACCTACGAGCAGTACTTC.

This chain uses TRBV19 with TRBJ1-4; 9 bases line up with TRBD1. Trimming took 5 bases from V and 6 from J; bases not matched to a gene: 10. CDR3 length: 16 residues. Per the germline V gene, CDR1 is LNHDA and CDR2 is SQIVND (reference sequence). The chain's CDR3 is CASSPSGGQGYEKLFF. In DNA form, the CDR3 reads TGTGCCAGTAGTCCCAGTGGGGGACAGGGATATGAAAAACTGTTTTTT.

CDR3 sequence: CASRTVAEAFF. The CDR3, as DNA: TGTGCCAGCAGGACCGTGGCGGAAGCTTTCTTT. The chain is built from TRBV12-3 or TRBV12-4 and TRBJ1-1; D is unresolved. Trimming pared 6 bases from V and 8 bases from J, leaving 10 bases between. This CDR3 is built from 11 residues.